A single sample is the source of the 9 T cell receptor beta chains below, sequenced in a study of low-dose radiotherapy and immunotherapy resistance in tumors. As to time point: after trial treatment. Treatment here: LDRT plus nivolumab, ipilimumab, low-dose cyclophosphamide and aspirin (RACIN trial). Alpha- and beta-chain coverage of first-strand cDNA came from TRAV- and TRBV-specific primers. TCR amplification ran roughly 20 PCR cycles using constant-region and V-primer adapter primers. Each CDR3 protein gets one entry after TCRdb re-called the reads with MiXCR. The sample has tens of thousands of distinct CDR3 sequences, approximately 22% seen once. Sequencing was performed on PBMCs, taken after low-dose radiotherapy plus immunotherapy. The receptors here all came from a female donor with ovarian cancer.

The sample holds a few counts of this clonotype. In nucleotides, the CDR3 is TGTGCCTGGAGTCACAGACTGGCTGTGGCCGGGGAGCTGTTTTTT. Its translation is CAWSHRLAVAGELFF. V and J are TRBV30 and TRBJ2-2; D is ambiguous. V lost 2 bases, J lost 6 bases, and 16 bases lay in between. The CDR3 extends over 15 amino acids. Germline CDR1 is GTSNPN and CDR2 is SVGIG (reference sequence). Variable domain in full (rest from reference TRBV30 and TRBJ2-2): SQTIHQWPATLVQPVGSPLSLECTVEGTSNPNLYWYRQAAGRGLQLLFYSVGIGQISSEVPQNLSASRPQDRQFILSSKKLLLSDSGFYLCAWSHRLAVAGELFFGEGSRLTVL.

The gene calls are TRBV29-1 and TRBJ1-1; a possible D gene is TRBD1 (5 bases). Germline CDR1 is SQVTM and CDR2 is ANQGSEA. CDR3 size: 12 residues. Trimming shortened V by 7 bases and J by 3 bases, and 12 bases separated the two germline ends. The CDR3 loop is CSASGGYTEAFF. Written as DNA, the CDR3 is TGCAGCGCTAGCGGGGGGTACACTGAAGCTTTCTTT.

This clonotype occurred many times. The chain joins TRBV3-1 to TRBJ2-4, with D unresolved. CDR1 and CDR2 (germline): LGHDT, YNNKEL (reference sequence). V was cut by 4 bases and J by 7 bases, with 8 bases left in between. This CDR3 is built from 12 residues. The chain's CDR3 is CASSRSGNIQYF. In DNA, the CDR3 is TGTGCCAGCAGCCGGAGTGGGAACATTCAGTACTTC.

This clonotype was counted between two and nine times. The chain is built from TRBV5-1 and TRBJ2-2; D unresolved. This CDR3 is built from 14 residues. CDR1 and CDR2 (germline): SGHRS, YFSETQ. The V gene lost 2 bases and the J gene lost 8 bases, with 13 bases spanning the gap. This CDR3 reads CASSLSASGGELFF. The DNA of the CDR3 is TGCGCCAGCAGCTTATCCGCCAGTGGGGGGGAGCTGTTTTTT.

By share, this clonotype ranks as medium-sized. V is TRBV28 and J is TRBJ1-4; TRBD1 is a possible D gene (6 bases). The germline V gene encodes CDR1 MDHEN and CDR2 SYDVKM. Trimming removed 5 bases from V and 1 base from J, with 11 bases in between. CDR3 size: 15 residues. The CDR3 loop reads CASSGTGQTNEKLFF. The CDR3 DNA reads TGTGCCAGCAGTGGCACAGGGCAAACTAATGAAAAACTGTTTTTT.

In its sample, this clonotype was seen many times. J is TRBJ2-7 and V is TRBV29-1, with a possible D match to TRBD2 (5 bases). CDR1 and CDR2 (germline): SQVTM, ANQGSEA. The CDR3 spans 18 residues. The V and J ends lost 4 bases and 0 bases respectively, with 25 bases between them. In DNA, the CDR3 is TGCAGCGTTGCCTTTCCTCTCCTGCCGGGAAGTGGCTCCTACGAGCAGTACTTC. Protein sequence: CSVAFPLLPGSGSYEQYF.

The table lists this clonotype with many counts. The chain has TRBV6-6 and TRBJ2-3; tentative D call: TRBD1 (6 bases). This CDR3 is built from 16 residues. CDR1 is MNHNY and CDR2 is SVGAGI in the germline V gene (reference sequence). Trimming left V 4 bases short and J 0 bases short, with 14 bases between. CDR3 nucleotides: TGTGCCAGCAGTTGGACAGTTACCTCTAGCACAGATACGCAGTATTTT. Its protein is CASSWTVTSSTDTQYF.

Points on this clonotype: This may stem from a read error, because a much larger clone lies one nucleotide away. The chain couples TRBV29-1 to TRBJ2-7; TRBD1 aligns across 8 bases. CDR1 is SQVTM, CDR2 ANQGSEA, per germline. The CDR3 totals 12 residues. CDR3 sequence: CSIDRGGYEQYF. CDR3 DNA: TGCAGCATTGACAGGGGTGGGTACGAGCAGTACTTC.

At least ten counts were recorded for this clonotype. The V call is TRBV30, the J call TRBJ2-2; the D call may be TRBD1 or TRBD2 (6 bases each). Germline V gene sequence: CDR1 GTSNPN, CDR2 SVGIG (reference sequence). Trimming removed 0 bases at V and 5 bases at J, with 10 bases between. CDR3 length equals 14 residues. The CDR3 here is CAWSVPGATGELFF. In DNA form, the CDR3 reads TGTGCCTGGAGTGTTCCGGGGGCGACCGGGGAGCTGTTTTTT.